The 3 T cell receptor beta chains reported below all come from one sample, sequenced in a study of vaccination and CD4 T cells after COVID-19. The antigens of these receptors remain unknown. This sample's treatment: roughly nine-day PBMC culture with coronavirus spike peptide pools or control peptides (ViraFEST assay). Cultured CD4+ T-cell DNA underwent Oncomine TCR Beta short-read sequencing. TCRdb independently ran MiXCR on the PCR reads; one entry per CDR3 protein. The sample has roughly 12,000 distinct CDR3 sequences, approximately 82% seen once. Sequencing was done on a sample of CD4+ T cells from blood, cultured in vitro. The source is a human donor who had recovered from COVID-19.

This clonotype has just a few counts. V gene TRBV6-2 or TRBV6-3 combines with J gene TRBJ2-5; D may be TRBD1 (6 bases). This CDR3 is 15 amino acids long. Germline CDR1 is MNHEY and CDR2 is SVGEGT. The V end lost 6 bases, the J end lost 3 bases, and 17 bases lay between the germline ends. The CDR3 sequence: CASRRIRGPKETQYF. In nucleotides, the CDR3 is TGTGCCAGCAGGAGGATCAGGGGTCCCAAAGAGACCCAGTACTTC.

CDR3 DNA: TGCAGTGCCACCGACAGGGGGTTTCGTAGCAATCAGCCCCAGCATTTT. This translates into CSATDRGFRSNQPQHF. The chain employs TRBV20-1 and TRBJ1-5; 9 nucleotides align to TRBD1. With 6 bases clipped from V and 0 bases from J, the junction kept 9 bases outside the gene matches. The germline CDR1 and CDR2 sequences are DFQATT and SNEGSKA (reference sequence). This CDR3 contains 16 residues.

This clonotype is classed as large. The V call is TRBV7-2, the J call TRBJ1-2, with a tentative D call TRBD1 (5 bases). The germline V gene has CDR1 SGHTA and CDR2 FQGNSA. Trimming stripped 2 bases from V and 1 base from J, with 11 bases between. This CDR3 is built from 15 residues. The CDR3 loop reads CASSLYLQGNYGYTF. CDR3 bases: TGTGCCAGCAGCTTATATCTTCAGGGTAACTATGGCTACACCTTC. Combining the CDR3 with reference TRBV7-2 and TRBJ1-2 gives the whole variable domain GAGVSQSPSNKVTEKGKDVELRCDPISGHTALYWYRQSLGQGLEFLIYFQGNSAPDKSGLPSDRFSAERTGGSVSTLTIQRTQQEDSAVYLCASSLYLQGNYGYTFGSGTRLTVV.